This is a list of T cell receptor beta chains from one sample in a study of shared clonotypes between healthy human individuals. Libraries were prepared by immunoSEQ multiplex PCR; TCRdb keeps only in-frame clonotypes and omits some of them. Of 2 million to 2.5 million clones detected, approximately 95% appear once; the ten largest clones hold roughly 0.13%. The sample taken for sequencing was naive CD4+ T cells sorted from blood. The receptors were sampled from a man aged 18 to 29 in good health. Each CDR3 is given with its conserved first and last residue. D genes are given only for firm matches. The size entry is marked missing in some rows and otherwise reads once, few, many or a size class.

d_call | j_call | v_call | clone_size | cdr3_nt | cdr3_aa
NA | TRBJ1-2 | TRBV4-1 | NA | TGCGCCAGCAGCCAAAAGCTTTCGGCCGCCTATGGCTACACCTTC | CASSQKLSAAYGYTF
NA | TRBJ2-5 | TRBV2 | NA | TGTGCCAGCAGGACCCTCCTCGCGTGGGGACTCCAAGAGACCCAGTACTTC | CASRTLLAWGLQETQYF
NA | TRBJ1-3 | TRBV21-1 | NA | TGTGCCAGCAGCAAAGACACGTTCTCAGGCCCCTCTGGAAACACCATATATTTT | CASSKDTFSGPSGNTIYF
NA | TRBJ2-3 | TRBV6-5 | NA | TGTGCCAGCAGTGATGACAGGAGGGCAGATACGCAGTATTTT | CASSDDRRADTQYF
TRBD1 | TRBJ1-1 | TRBV19 | once | TGTGCCAGTAGTGGGGACCAGGGGGCTTCCGAAGCTTTCTTT | CASSGDQGASEAFF
NA | TRBJ1-6 | TRBV27 | NA | TGTGCCAGCAGTACCCCGACTCGCTCCTATAATTCACCCCTCCACTTT | CASSTPTRSYNSPLHF
NA | TRBJ2-1 | TRBV29-1 | NA | TGCAGCGTTGAGAGTCTGTACTCCTACAATGAGCAGTTCTTC | CSVESLYSYNEQFF
TRBD1 | TRBJ2-7 | TRBV6-5 | NA | TGTGCCACCGCGGAGGCCAGGGGGAGCTCCTACGAGCAGTACTTC | CATAEARGSSYEQYF
TRBD1 | TRBJ1-6 | TRBV6-6 | NA | TGTGCCAGTCTGGACAGGGTAAATTCACCCCTCCACTTT | CASLDRVNSPLHF
NA | TRBJ1-4 | TRBV5-4 | NA | TGTGCCAGCAGCCCTAACAGGGACTTGATTGGTGAAAAACTGTTTTTT | CASSPNRDLIGEKLFF
NA | TRBJ1-4 | TRBV6-6 | NA | TGTGCCAGCAGTTACTCGGGCAGGGTCAATGAAAAACTGTTTTTT | CASSYSGRVNEKLFF
TRBD1 | TRBJ2-5 | TRBV10-3 | NA | TGTGCCATCAGTGAGTCAGGGGGCGCAGGGGAGACCCAGTACTTC | CAISESGGAGETQYF
NA | TRBJ1-2 | TRBV30 | NA | TGTGCCCGTGGTGAGGGTGGCTACACCTTC | CARGEGGYTF
NA | TRBJ2-3 | TRBV9 | NA | TGTGCCAGCAGCGTATCCCCAAGGGGTTGGGGCACAGATACGCAGTATTTT | CASSVSPRGWGTDTQYF
NA | TRBJ1-2 | TRBV2 | NA | TGTGCCAGCAGTGAATCGGCAGGGGCTACTGGCTACACCTTC | CASSESAGATGYTF
TRBD1 | TRBJ2-7 | TRBV10-2 | few | TGCGCCAGCCAGAGGGACAGCCCCTACGAGCAGTACTTC | CASQRDSPYEQYF
NA | TRBJ2-3 | TRBV10-1 | once | TGCGCCAGCAGTGAGAGGGGCAACACAGATACGCAGTATTTT | CASSERGNTDTQYF
NA | TRBJ1-4 | TRBV6-5 | NA | TGTGCCAGCAGAGGTCCCGGGGCGAGTAATGAAAAACTGTTTTTT | CASRGPGASNEKLFF
NA | TRBJ2-7 | TRBV7-2 | once | TGTGCCAGCAGCTCCGCCGGGCCGCGACACGAGCAGTACTTC | CASSSAGPRHEQYF
NA | TRBJ1-4 | TRBV9 | NA | TGTGCCAGCAGCGCGAACAGGGTCCGGACGTTAAATGAAAAACTGTTTTTT | CASSANRVRTLNEKLFF
NA | TRBJ2-7 | TRBV12-5 | NA | TGTGCTAGTGGTTTGGGCAAGGGGGGAAATTACGAGCAGTACTTC | CASGLGKGGNYEQYF
TRBD1 | TRBJ1-5 | TRBV5-6 | NA | TGTGCCAGCAGCTTGGGGGGACAGGGGGCCAATCAGCCCCAGCATTTT | CASSLGGQGANQPQHF
NA | TRBJ1-2 | TRBV6-5 | NA | TGTGCCAGCAGTTACCAACGACAGGCTAACTATGGCTACACCTTC | CASSYQRQANYGYTF